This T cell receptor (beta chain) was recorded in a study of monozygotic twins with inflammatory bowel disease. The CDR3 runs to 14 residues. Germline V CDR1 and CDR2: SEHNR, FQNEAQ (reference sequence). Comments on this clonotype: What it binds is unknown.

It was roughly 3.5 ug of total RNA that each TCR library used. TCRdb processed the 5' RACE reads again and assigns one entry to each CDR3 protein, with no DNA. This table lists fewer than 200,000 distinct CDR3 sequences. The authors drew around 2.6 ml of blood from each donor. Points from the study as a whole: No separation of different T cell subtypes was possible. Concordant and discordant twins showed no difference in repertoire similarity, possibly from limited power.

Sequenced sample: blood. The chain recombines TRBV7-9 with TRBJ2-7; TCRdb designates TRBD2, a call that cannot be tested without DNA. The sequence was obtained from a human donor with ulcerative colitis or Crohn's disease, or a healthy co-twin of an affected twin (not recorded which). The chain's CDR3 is CASSLESGSYEQYF.